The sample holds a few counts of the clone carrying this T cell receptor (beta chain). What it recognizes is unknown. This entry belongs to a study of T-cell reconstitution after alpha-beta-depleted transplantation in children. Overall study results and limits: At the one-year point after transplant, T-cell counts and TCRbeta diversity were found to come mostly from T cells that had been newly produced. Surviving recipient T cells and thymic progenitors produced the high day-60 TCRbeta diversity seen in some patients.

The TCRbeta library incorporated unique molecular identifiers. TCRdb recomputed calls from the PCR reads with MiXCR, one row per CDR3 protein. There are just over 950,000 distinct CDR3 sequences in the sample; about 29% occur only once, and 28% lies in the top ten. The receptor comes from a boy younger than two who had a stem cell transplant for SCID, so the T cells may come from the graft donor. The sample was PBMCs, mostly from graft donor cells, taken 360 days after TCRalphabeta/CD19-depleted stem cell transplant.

As DNA, the CDR3 is TGCAGTGCGATCCCCGGGACCGTGGAGACCCAGTACTTC. It specifies CSAIPGTVETQYF. The genes are TRBV20-1 and TRBJ2-5; either TRBD1 or TRBD2 may fit D (5 bases each). The CDR3 has 13 residues. Deletions cut 6 bases from V and 5 bases from J, with 16 bases between. Germline V gene sequence: CDR1 DFQATT, CDR2 SNEGSKA (reference sequence).